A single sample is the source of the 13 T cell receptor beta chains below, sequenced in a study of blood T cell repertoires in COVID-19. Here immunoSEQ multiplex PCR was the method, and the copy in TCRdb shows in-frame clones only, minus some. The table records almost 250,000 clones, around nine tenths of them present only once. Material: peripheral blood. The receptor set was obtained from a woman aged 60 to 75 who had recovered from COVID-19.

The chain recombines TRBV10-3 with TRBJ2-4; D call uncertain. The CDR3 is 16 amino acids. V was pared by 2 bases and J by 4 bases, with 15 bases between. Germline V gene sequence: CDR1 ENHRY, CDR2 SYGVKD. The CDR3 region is CAISEPPTRFKNIQYF. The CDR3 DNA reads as TGTGCCATCAGTGAGCCACCGACAAGATTTAAAAACATTCAGTACTTC.

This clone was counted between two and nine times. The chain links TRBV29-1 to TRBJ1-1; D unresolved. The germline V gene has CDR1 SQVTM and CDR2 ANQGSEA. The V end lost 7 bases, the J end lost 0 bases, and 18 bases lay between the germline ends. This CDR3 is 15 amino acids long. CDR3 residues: CSAKGGPSMNTEAFF. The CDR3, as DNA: TGCAGCGCCAAGGGAGGGCCTTCCATGAACACTGAAGCTTTCTTT.

CDR3 bases: TGTGCCAGCAGCCTGACAGGGGAAAGTTATGGCTACACCTTC. Translating gives CASSLTGESYGYTF. The chain employs TRBV6-5 and TRBJ1-2; 8 bases agree with TRBD1. Germline CDR1 is MNHEY and CDR2 is SVGAGI. The CDR3 totals 14 residues. After removal of 6 bases from V and 5 bases from J, the junction contained 8 bases not matched to a gene.

In DNA form, the CDR3 reads TGTGCCATCAGCCGGGGAGGAGGGATTGGCCGCACAGATACGCAGTATTTT. Translated, it gives CAISRGGGIGRTDTQYF. The chain recombines TRBV10-3 with TRBJ2-3, with a tentative D call TRBD2 (6 bases). Trimming pared 6 bases from V and 1 base from J, leaving 20 bases between. CDR3 length equals 17 residues. The germline CDR1 and CDR2 sequences are ENHRY and SYGVKD.

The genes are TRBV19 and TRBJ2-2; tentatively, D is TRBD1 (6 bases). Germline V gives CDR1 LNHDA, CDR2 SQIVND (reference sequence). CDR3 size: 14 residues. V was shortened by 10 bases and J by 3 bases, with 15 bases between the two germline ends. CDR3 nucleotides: TGTGCCACGGGCCGTCAGGGGCACACCGGGGAGCTGTTTTTT. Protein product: CATGRQGHTGELFF.

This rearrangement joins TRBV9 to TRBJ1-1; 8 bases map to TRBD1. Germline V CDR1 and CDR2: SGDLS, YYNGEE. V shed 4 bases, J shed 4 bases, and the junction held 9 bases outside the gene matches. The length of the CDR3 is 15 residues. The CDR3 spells CASSLSGGSGTEAFF. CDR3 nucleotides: TGTGCCAGCAGCCTCTCAGGGGGCTCGGGCACTGAAGCTTTCTTT.

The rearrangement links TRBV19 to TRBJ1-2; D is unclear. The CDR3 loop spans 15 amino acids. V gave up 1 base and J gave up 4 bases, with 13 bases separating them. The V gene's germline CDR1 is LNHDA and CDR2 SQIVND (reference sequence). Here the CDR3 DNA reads TGTGCCAGTAGTATAGGTGTTGGAGGTTCCTATGGCTACACCTTC. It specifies CASSIGVGGSYGYTF.

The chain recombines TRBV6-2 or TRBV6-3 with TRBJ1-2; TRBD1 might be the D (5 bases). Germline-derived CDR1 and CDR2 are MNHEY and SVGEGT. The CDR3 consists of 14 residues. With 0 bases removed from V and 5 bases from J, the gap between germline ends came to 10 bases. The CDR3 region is CASSYSRTSYGYTF. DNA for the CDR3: TGTGCCAGCAGTTACTCCCGGACATCATATGGCTACACCTTC.

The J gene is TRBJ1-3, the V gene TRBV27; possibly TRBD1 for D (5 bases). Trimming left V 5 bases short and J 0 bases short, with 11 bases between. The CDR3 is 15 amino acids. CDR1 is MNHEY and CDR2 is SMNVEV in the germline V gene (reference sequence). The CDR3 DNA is TGTGCCAGCAGTCCCGACAGCATCTCTGGAAACACCATATATTTT. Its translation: CASSPDSISGNTIYF.

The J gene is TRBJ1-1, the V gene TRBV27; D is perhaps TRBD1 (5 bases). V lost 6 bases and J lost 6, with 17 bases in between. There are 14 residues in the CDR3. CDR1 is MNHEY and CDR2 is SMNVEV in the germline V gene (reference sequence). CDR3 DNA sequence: TGTGCCAGCAGGATAACGGGGGGTCGTGCTGAAGCTTTCTTT. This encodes CASRITGGRAEAFF.

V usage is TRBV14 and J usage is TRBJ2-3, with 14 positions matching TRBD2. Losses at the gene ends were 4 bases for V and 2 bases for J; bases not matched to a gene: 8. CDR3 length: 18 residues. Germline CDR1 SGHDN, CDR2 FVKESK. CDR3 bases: TGTGCCAGCAGCCGGGGACTAGCGGGGGCCGGCCTCACAGATACGCAGTATTTT. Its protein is CASSRGLAGAGLTDTQYF.

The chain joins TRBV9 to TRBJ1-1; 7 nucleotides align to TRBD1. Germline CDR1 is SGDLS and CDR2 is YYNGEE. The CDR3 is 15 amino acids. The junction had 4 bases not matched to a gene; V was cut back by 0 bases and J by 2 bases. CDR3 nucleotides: TGTGCCAGCAGCGTAGAGGGGGCAGCCAACACTGAAGCTTTCTTT. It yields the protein CASSVEGAANTEAFF.

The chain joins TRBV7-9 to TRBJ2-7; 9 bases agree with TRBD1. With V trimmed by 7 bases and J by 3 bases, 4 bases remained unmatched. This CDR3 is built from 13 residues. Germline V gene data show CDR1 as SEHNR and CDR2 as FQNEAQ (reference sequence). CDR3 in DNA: TGTGCCAGCACGGGACAGGGCAGCTACGAGCAGTACTTC. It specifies CASTGQGSYEQYF.